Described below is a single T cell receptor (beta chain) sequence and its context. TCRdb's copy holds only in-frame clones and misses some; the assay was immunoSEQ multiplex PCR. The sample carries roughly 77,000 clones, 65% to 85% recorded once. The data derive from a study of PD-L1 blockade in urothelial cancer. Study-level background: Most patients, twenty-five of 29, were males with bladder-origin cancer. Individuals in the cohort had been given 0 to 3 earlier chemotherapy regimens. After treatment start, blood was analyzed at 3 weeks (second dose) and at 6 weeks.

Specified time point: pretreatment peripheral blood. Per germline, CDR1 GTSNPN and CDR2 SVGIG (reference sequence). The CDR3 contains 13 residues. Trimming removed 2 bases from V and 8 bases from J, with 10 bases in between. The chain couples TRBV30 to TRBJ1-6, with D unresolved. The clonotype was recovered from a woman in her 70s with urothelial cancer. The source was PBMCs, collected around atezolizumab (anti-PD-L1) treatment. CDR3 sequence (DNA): TGTGCCTGGAGTCCCCAACGGGATTCACCCCTCCACTTT. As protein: CAWSPQRDSPLHF.